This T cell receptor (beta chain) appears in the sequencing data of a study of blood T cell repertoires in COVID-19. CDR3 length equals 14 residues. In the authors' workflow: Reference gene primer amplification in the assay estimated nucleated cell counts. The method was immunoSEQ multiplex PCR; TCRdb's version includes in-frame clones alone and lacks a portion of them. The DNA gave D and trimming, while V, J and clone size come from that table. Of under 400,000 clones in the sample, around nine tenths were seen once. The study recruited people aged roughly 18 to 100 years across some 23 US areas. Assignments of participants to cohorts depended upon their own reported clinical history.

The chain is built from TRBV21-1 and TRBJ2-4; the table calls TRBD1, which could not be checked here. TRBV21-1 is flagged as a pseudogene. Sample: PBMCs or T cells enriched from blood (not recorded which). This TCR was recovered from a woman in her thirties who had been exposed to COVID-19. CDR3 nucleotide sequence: TGTGCCAGCAGCACAGGGCTAGCCAAAAACATTCAGTACTTC. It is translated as CASSTGLAKNIQYF.